This T cell receptor (beta chain) was found in a study of shared clonotypes between healthy human individuals. Findings and limits, study-wide: Clonotypes not shared had lower generation probabilities than those common to all four donors.

This CDR3 is built from 15 residues. About this clone: No antigen is known for it.

Some clones are missing from TCRdb's copy, which holds only in-frame ones; the method was immunoSEQ multiplex PCR. The table records some 2,500,000 clones, roughly 92% of them present only once. The rearrangement uses TRBV12-2 and TRBJ1-1. TRBV12-2 is deemed a pseudogene. The TCR sequence derives from a man younger than 35 in good health. Some clones in this sample may be carry-over from other donors' samples. Sequencing input: naive CD4+ T cells from PBMCs. Subset of the sample: CD45RA+ positively selected. CDR3: CASRSEGGMNTEAFF. Written as DNA, the CDR3 is TGTGCAAGTCGCTCAGAGGGGGGGATGAACACTGAAGCTTTCTTT.